This T cell receptor (beta chain) is drawn from a study of control samples from healthy donors and cancer patients. Produced via immunoSEQ multiplex PCR; TCRdb's table is partial and in-frame only. The profile shows approximately 100,000 clones, roughly 86% of them singletons. Germline CDR1 MGHRA, CDR2 YSYEKL. The CDR3 totals 15 residues. V shed 1 base, J shed 10 bases, and the junction held 10 bases outside the gene matches. The sample comprised blood. The sequence was obtained from a man aged 25 to 40 in good health. J is TRBJ1-5 and V is TRBV4-1; 7 positions match TRBD1. The CDR3 DNA reads TGCGCCAGCAGCCAAGTCGGTACAGGGGAGGGTCCCCAGCATTTT. It translates to CASSQVGTGEGPQHF.